This TCR beta chain was sequenced for a study of early T cells in non-severe SARS-CoV-2 infection. On the study more broadly: The input, bulk RNA from unsorted whole blood, was sequenced, and chains were unpaired. Study-level results: Sequences matched to VDJdb favored anti-spike CD8 responses, while private and CD4 specificities were missed.

The library protocol tagged individual cDNA molecules with unique molecular identifiers. A single record per CDR3 protein comes from TCRdb applying MiXCR to the 5' RACE reads. The profile shows about 60,000 distinct CDR3 sequences, roughly 5.9% of them singletons. This clonotype is deemed medium-sized. Its specificity is unknown. The CDR3 consists of 16 residues. V was clipped by 1 base and J by 6 bases, with 19 bases between them. Germline values: CDR1 DFQATT, CDR2 SNEGSKA (reference sequence). This receptor was taken from an adult who was a healthcare worker with PCR-confirmed SARS-CoV-2 infection or an uninfected control (not recorded which). Material for sequencing was whole blood. The genes are TRBV20-1 and TRBJ2-1; possible D gene TRBD2, 7 bases. The DNA for the CDR3 is TGCAGTGCTAGAGCCCCCTCAGGGCGGGGGCTCAATGAGCAGTTCTTC. This gives the protein CSARAPSGRGLNEQFF.